This TCR beta chain was recovered during a study of T cell repertoires in aging, cancer and after chemotherapy. About the study: Six age groups, ranging from 30 or younger to 70 or older, included the donors.

TRB rearrangements spanning V, D and J were amplified using mixed TRB-A/B primers. One entry per CDR3 protein results from TCRdb running MiXCR on the multiplex PCR reads. Of about 8,700 distinct CDR3 sequences detected, roughly half appear once; the ten largest clones hold 20% to 25%. This clonotype was counted once. V was clipped by 9 bases and J by 5 bases, with 13 bases between them. The CDR3 runs to 12 residues. Per the germline V gene, CDR1 is LNHDA and CDR2 is SQIVND (reference sequence). TCR beta rearrangements were amplified from peripheral blood genomic DNA. The sequenced sample was blood. The clonotype was recovered from a human donor in good health. V gene TRBV19 combines with J gene TRBJ1-2; D might be TRBD1 (5 bases). The CDR3 sequence is CASSRVRYGYTF. The CDR3 DNA is TGTGCCAGCAGCAGGGTGCGGTATGGCTACACCTTC.